This TCR beta chain was sequenced for a study of multiple sclerosis patients with progressive multifocal leukoencephalopathy. Turning to the study itself: Controls were natalizumab-treated multiple sclerosis patients who did not develop PML, sampled longitudinally.

Regarding time point: before natalizumab initiation. This was a survey-level run. The protocol was immunoSEQ multiplex PCR, while the TCRdb copy is restricted to in-frame clones and leaves out a portion. The sample records tens of thousands of clones, about 88% being singletons. The length of the CDR3 is 17 residues. As to this clone: Its antigen remains unknown.

Broader study findings: Most PML patients had lower entropy, suggesting less diverse TRB repertoires. At PML onset, no shared TRBV or TRBJ gene usage was seen.

Sequenced sample: PBMCs. The origin of this receptor is a human donor with multiple sclerosis. The V and J genes are TRBV21-1 and TRBJ1-2; TRBD1 is the table's D call, not checked against the DNA. TRBV21-1 is a documented pseudogene. CDR3 protein: CASSKVSGQRSSYGYTF. CDR3 DNA sequence: TGTGCCAGCAGCAAAGTTTCAGGACAGAGGTCTTCTTATGGCTACACCTTC.